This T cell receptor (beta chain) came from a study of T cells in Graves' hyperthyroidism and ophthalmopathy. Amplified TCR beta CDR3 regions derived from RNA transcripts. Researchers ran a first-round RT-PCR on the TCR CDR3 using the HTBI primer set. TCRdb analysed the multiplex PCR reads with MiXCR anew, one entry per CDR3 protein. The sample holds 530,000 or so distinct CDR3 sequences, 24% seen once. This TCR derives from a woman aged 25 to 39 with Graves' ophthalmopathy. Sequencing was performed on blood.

The CDR3 coding sequence is TGCGCCAGTAAGCAGTTTGGCGACAGAGGCACCGAGCAGTACTTC. Protein product: CASKQFGDRGTEQYF. The chain couples TRBV5-1 to TRBJ2-7, with D tentatively TRBD1 (5 bases). V shed 8 bases and J shed 6 bases, with 24 bases lying between them. The CDR3 length is 15 residues. Germline V gene data show CDR1 as SGHRS and CDR2 as YFSETQ.